The present TCR beta chain was sequenced within a study of cytomegalovirus exposure and HLA in healthy donors. General study results and limits: Sequences of the TCR beta chain were said to predict the HLA-A and HLA-B alleles of most subjects accurately. Exclusion applied to some V segments, including TRBV6-2 and TRBV6-3, as they were indistinguishable. TCR beta chain V- and J-gene trimming was linked, in a later analysis, to a missense variant in DCLRE1C.

With respect to this clone: The antigen remains unidentified.

The primer mix had 60 Vbeta and 13 Jbeta primers. Method: immunoSEQ multiplex PCR; TCRdb's copy keeps in-frame clones and lacks some. The sample table sets out approximately 110,000 clones. This CDR3 has 12 amino acids. V lost 3 bases and J lost 5, with 10 bases in between. CDR1 is GTSNPN, CDR2 SVGIG, per germline (reference sequence). Material: PBMCs. The rearrangement joins TRBV30 to TRBJ1-1; tentative D call: TRBD1 (6 bases). The clonotype originates from a man between 18 and 29 years old in good health and CMV-seronegative. CDR3 amino acids: CAWRGAGTEAFF. The CDR3 DNA sequence: TGTGCCTGGAGGGGGGCTGGGACTGAAGCTTTCTTT.